These 20 T cell receptor beta chains came from one sample sequenced in a study of early T cells in non-severe SARS-CoV-2 infection. TCRdb ran MiXCR on the 5' RACE reads and lists one entry per CDR3 protein. Of over 60,000 distinct CDR3 sequences in the sample, roughly a tenth were seen once. Sequenced input: whole blood. The source is an adult who was a healthcare worker with PCR-confirmed SARS-CoV-2 infection or an uninfected control (not recorded which).

This clonotype was recorded many times. CDR3 residues: CSARNPTGFGNEQFF. DNA for the CDR3: TGCAGTGCTAGAAACCCCACAGGGTTTGGGAATGAGCAGTTCTTC. The gene calls are TRBV20-1 and TRBJ2-1; D is perhaps TRBD1 (6 bases). CDR3 size: 15 residues. Germline CDR1 and CDR2: DFQATT and SNEGSKA (reference sequence). V gave up 2 bases and J gave up 7 bases, with 18 bases separating them.

The table lists this clonotype with many counts. The chain is built from TRBV2 and TRBJ2-1; maybe TRBD2 (5 bases). Trimming took 9 bases from V and 7 from J, leaving 19 bases between them. The CDR3 totals 14 residues. Germline CDR1 reads SNHLY; CDR2 reads FYNNEI. CDR3 DNA sequence: TGTGCCAGTCCCCGAGAGAGAGGGCGGAATGAGCAGTTCTTC. Encoded protein: CASPRERGRNEQFF. Complete variable domain (other parts from reference TRBV2 and TRBJ2-1): EPEVTQTPSHQVTQMGQEVILRCVPISNHLYFYWYRQILGQKVEFLVSFYNNEISEKSEIFDDQFSVERPDGSNFTLKIRSTKLEDSAMYFCASPRERGRNEQFFGPGTRLTVL.

The V call is TRBV24-1, the J call TRBJ2-5; D might be TRBD2 (7 bases). The CDR3 spans 16 residues. Germline-derived CDR1 and CDR2 are KGHDR and SFDVKD. V shed 4 bases and J shed 3 bases, with 17 bases lying between them. CDR3 residues: CATSEGRGTGEETQYF. The CDR3 DNA reads as TGTGCCACCAGTGAAGGGAGGGGGACGGGAGAAGAGACCCAGTACTTC.

The gene calls are TRBV5-6 and TRBJ1-2; D is unclear. The CDR3 has 14 residues. Trimming shortened V by 4 bases and J by 2 bases, and 12 bases separated the two germline ends. The germline gives CDR1 SGHDT, CDR2 YYEEEE. Written as DNA, the CDR3 is TGTGCCAGCAGCCCTTCTGGACGGAACTATGGCTACACCTTC. It yields the protein CASSPSGRNYGYTF.

The rearrangement uses TRBV11-2 and TRBJ2-7, with D maybe TRBD1 (6 bases). The ends were cut back, 0 bases at V and 4 bases at J, with 13 bases in the middle. The length of the CDR3 is 15 residues. In germline, CDR1 is SGHAT, CDR2 FQNNGV. The CDR3 DNA follows: TGTGCCAGCAGCTTAGAAGGGGGATATAGGTACGAGCAGTACTTC. Protein sequence: CASSLEGGYRYEQYF. The variable domain in full, with the rest retrieved from reference TRBV11-2 and TRBJ2-7, is EAGVAQSPRYKIIEKRQSVAFWCNPISGHATLYWYQQILGQGPKLLIQFQNNGVVDDSQLPKDRFSAERLKGVDSTLKIQPAKLEDSAVYLCASSLEGGYRYEQYFGPGTRLTVT.

This chain joins TRBV24-1 and TRBJ2-5; 7 nucleotides line up with TRBD1. The V gene's germline CDR1 is KGHDR and CDR2 SFDVKD. J was trimmed by 3 bases and V by 0 bases; bases with no gene match: 6. The CDR3 runs to 16 residues. The DNA for the CDR3 is TGTGCCACCAGTGATTTGAGACAGGGCCAAGAAGAGACCCAGTACTTC. Amino acid sequence: CATSDLRQGQEETQYF.

DNA of the CDR3: TGCAGCTACTACCGGGGACATATCACAGATACGCAGTATTTT. Residues: CSYYRGHITDTQYF. The rearrangement links TRBV29-1 to TRBJ2-3; a possible D gene is TRBD1 (6 bases). Germline V gene sequence: CDR1 SQVTM, CDR2 ANQGSEA. This CDR3 is built from 14 residues. V was pared by 8 bases and J by 2 bases, with 17 bases between.

In its sample, this clonotype was seen many times. V usage is TRBV4-3 and J usage is TRBJ2-1; D remains unclear. V was pared by 0 bases and J by 5 bases, with 11 bases between. This CDR3 spans 15 amino acids. Germline values: CDR1 LGHNA, CDR2 YSLEER. CDR3 sequence: CASSQDRASHNEQFF. DNA for the CDR3: TGCGCCAGCAGCCAAGATCGTGCCAGTCACAATGAGCAGTTCTTC.

This clonotype was observed many times. The V call is TRBV11-2, the J call TRBJ2-3, with TRBD1 matching over 10 bases. Germline loops: CDR1 SGHAT, CDR2 FQNNGV. CDR3 size: 16 residues. V lost 3 bases, J lost 6 bases, and 9 bases stayed unmatched. This CDR3 is CASSLDDRGLSDTQYF. CDR3 bases: TGTGCCAGCAGCTTGGATGACAGGGGGCTTTCTGATACGCAGTATTTT.

This clonotype was counted only a few times. The chain combines TRBV29-1 with TRBJ1-1; the D is unclear. This CDR3 has 11 residues. Germline loops: CDR1 SQVTM, CDR2 ANQGSEA. V shed 4 bases and J shed 0 bases, with 3 bases lying between them. The CDR3 here is CSVGLNTEAFF. CDR3 coding DNA: TGCAGCGTTGGTCTGAACACTGAAGCTTTCTTT.

This clonotype was observed at least ten times. V and J are TRBV20-1 and TRBJ2-7; tentatively, D is TRBD2 (6 bases). CDR1 and CDR2 (germline): DFQATT, SNEGSKA (reference sequence). This CDR3 contains 13 residues. The V and J ends lost 5 bases and 5 bases respectively, with 16 bases between them. The CDR3 DNA follows: TGCAGTGCTCCGACTAGAAAAGGCGACGAGCAGTACTTC. This sequence encodes CSAPTRKGDEQYF.

Many counts were recorded for this clonotype. The CDR3 region is CASSSGTASTQNTEAFF. For the CDR3, the DNA is TGTGCCAGCAGCTCCGGGACAGCCAGTACGCAGAACACTGAAGCTTTCTTT. The rearrangement uses TRBV12-3 or TRBV12-4 and TRBJ1-1, with 7 nucleotides matching TRBD1. V trimming: 6 bases; J trimming: 1 base; junction bases outside the gene matches: 14. This CDR3 contains 17 residues.

This clonotype showed up just a few times. The chain is built from TRBV7-9 and TRBJ2-5; D remains ambiguous. The CDR3 spans 14 residues. Germline V lookup: CDR1 SEHNR, CDR2 FQNEAQ (reference sequence). V dropped 1 base and J dropped 2 bases, with 8 bases sitting between them. The CDR3 sequence: CASSLETVQETQYF. The CDR3 DNA reads TGTGCCAGCAGCTTAGAGACGGTTCAAGAGACCCAGTACTTC.

This sequence joins TRBV18 and TRBJ2-5, with 7 bases identical to TRBD1. CDR1 is KGHSH, CDR2 LQKENI, per germline. Trimming removed 4 bases from V and 1 base from J; junction bases left unmatched: 3. The CDR3 sequence is 14 residues long. The CDR3, as DNA: TGTGCCAGCTCACACGGGACAGTCCAAGAGACCCAGTACTTC. Translated, it gives CASSHGTVQETQYF.

This clonotype was picked up a small number of times. V and J are TRBV9 and TRBJ2-7, with 9 positions matching TRBD1. CDR3 length: 15 residues. V dropped 3 bases and J dropped 6; count of bases not matched to a gene: 10. The germline V gene encodes CDR1 SGDLS and CDR2 YYNGEE. The CDR3 here is CASSAMAGQGVEQYF. CDR3 coding DNA: TGTGCCAGCAGCGCAATGGCGGGACAGGGAGTCGAGCAGTACTTC.

This clonotype was counted many times. The chain carries TRBV20-1 and TRBJ1-5; no clear D. The CDR3 loop spans 13 amino acids. V lost 3 bases to trimming and J lost 6 bases, with 12 bases between them. Germline CDR1 reads DFQATT; CDR2 reads SNEGSKA (reference sequence). The DNA for the CDR3 is TGCAGTGCTAGTCGCCTCACAATTCAGCCCCAGCATTTT. This codes for CSASRLTIQPQHF.

This clonotype was seen more than once but under ten times. The chain combines TRBV5-1 with TRBJ2-7, with TRBD2 matching over 11 bases. After removal of 3 bases from V and 3 bases from J, the junction contained 5 bases not matched to a gene. Germline-derived CDR1 and CDR2 are SGHRS and YFSETQ. The CDR3 is 15 residues long. The CDR3 nucleotides are TGCGCCAGCAGCTCGCAGACTAGCGGGAACTACGAGCAGTACTTC. As protein: CASSSQTSGNYEQYF.

This sequence joins TRBV7-8 and TRBJ2-3, with D perhaps TRBD2 (7 bases). V was pared by 8 bases and J by 2 bases, with 14 bases between. There are 14 residues in the CDR3. Per the germline V gene, CDR1 is SGHVS and CDR2 is FQNEAQ. The CDR3 spells CASGRGAITDTQYF. For the CDR3, the DNA is TGTGCCAGCGGCCGGGGGGCTATCACAGATACGCAGTATTTT.

The rearrangement uses TRBV29-1 and TRBJ1-2; D is perhaps TRBD1 (5 bases). The CDR3 covers 10 residues. V was clipped by 4 bases and J by 8 bases, with 8 bases between them. CDR1 SQVTM and CDR2 ANQGSEA come from the germline V gene. In DNA form, the CDR3 reads TGCAGCGTTGTAGGGGAAGGCTACACCTTC. Residues: CSVVGEGYTF.

This clonotype was detected ten times or more. The V gene is TRBV20-1, the J gene TRBJ2-7; TRBD1 agrees at 8 bases. Germline assignment: CDR1 DFQATT and CDR2 SNEGSKA (reference sequence). The CDR3 consists of 14 residues. The V gene end was trimmed by 5 bases and the J gene end by 2 bases; junction bases not matched to a gene: 8. The CDR3: CSAVGTGHAYEQYF. Written as DNA, the CDR3 is TGCAGTGCTGTGGGGACAGGTCATGCCTACGAGCAGTACTTC.